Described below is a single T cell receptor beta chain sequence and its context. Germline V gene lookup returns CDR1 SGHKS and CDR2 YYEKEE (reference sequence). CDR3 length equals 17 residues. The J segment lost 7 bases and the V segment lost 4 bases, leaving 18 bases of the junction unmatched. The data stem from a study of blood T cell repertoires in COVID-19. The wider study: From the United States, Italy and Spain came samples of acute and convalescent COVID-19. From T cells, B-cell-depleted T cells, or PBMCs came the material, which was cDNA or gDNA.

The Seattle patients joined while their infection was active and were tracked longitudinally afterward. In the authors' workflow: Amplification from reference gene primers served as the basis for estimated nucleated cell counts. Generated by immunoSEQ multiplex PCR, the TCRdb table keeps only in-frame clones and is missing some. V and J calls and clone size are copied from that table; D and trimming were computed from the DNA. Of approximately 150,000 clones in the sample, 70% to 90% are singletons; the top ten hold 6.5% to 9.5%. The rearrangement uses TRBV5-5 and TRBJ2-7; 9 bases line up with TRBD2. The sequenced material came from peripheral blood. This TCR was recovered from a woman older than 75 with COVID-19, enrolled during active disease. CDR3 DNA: TGTGCCAGCAGCCTGGATGTAGCGGGAGTAACCCCCTGGGAGCAGTACTTC. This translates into CASSLDVAGVTPWEQYF. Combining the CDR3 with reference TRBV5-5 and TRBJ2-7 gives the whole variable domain DAGVTQSPTHLIKTRGQQVTLRCSPISGHKSVSWYQQVLGQGPQFIFQYYEKEERGRGNFPDRFSARQFPNYSSELNVNALLLGDSALYLCASSLDVAGVTPWEQYFGPGTRLTVT.